These T cell receptor beta chains were read from a single sample in a study of CD8+CD57+ T cells in acquired aplastic anemia. TCRdb re-analysed the reads in MiXCR, keeping a single row per CDR3 protein. The sample holds roughly 290,000 distinct CDR3 sequences, approximately 58% seen once. Sequenced material: sorted CD4+, CD8+, or CD8+CD57+ T cells (not recorded which) from PBMCs. The receptors originated from a human donor with aplastic anemia. CDR3s include the opening cysteine and the closing phenylalanine or tryptophan. D genes are given only for firm matches. Only some rows state a clone size, as once, few, many or a class for expanded clones.

clone_size	v_call	d_call	j_call	cdr3_aa	cdr3_nt
.	TRBV2	TRBD1	TRBJ1-2	CARRQGASYGYTF	TGTGCCAGACGACAGGGGGCTTCGTATGGCTACACCTTC
many	TRBV9	TRBD1	TRBJ2-5	CASSAGTGRIETQYF	TGTGCCAGCAGCGCCGGGACAGGGCGGATTGAGACCCAGTACTTC
.	TRBV15	TRBD2	TRBJ2-1	CATSRRLAGLYEQFF	TGTGCCACCAGCAGACGACTAGCGGGGCTCTATGAGCAGTTCTTC
.	TRBV25-1	.	TRBJ1-3	CASRAPTSLSGNTIYF	TGTGCCAGCAGAGCTCCGACTAGCCTCTCTGGAAACACCATATATTTT
many	TRBV19	.	TRBJ1-5	CASSMGKAGGNQPQHF	TGTGCCAGTAGTATGGGAAAGGCAGGAGGCAATCAGCCCCAGCATTTT
many	TRBV5-1	.	TRBJ1-5	CASSANPGAQPQHF	TGCGCCAGCAGCGCCAATCCAGGGGCCCAGCCCCAGCATTTT
.	TRBV15	.	TRBJ1-4	CATGDGVNEKLFF	TGTGCCACAGGGGACGGGGTAAATGAAAAACTGTTTTTT
many	TRBV2	TRBD1	TRBJ2-5	CASSGDRGPQETQYF	TGTGCCAGCAGTGGGGACAGGGGGCCCCAAGAGACCCAGTACTTC
.	TRBV7-6	TRBD2	TRBJ2-1	CASSKAGVIEQFF	TGTGCCAGCTCCAAAGCGGGAGTCATTGAGCAGTTCTTC
.	TRBV29-1	.	TRBJ2-1	CSERGQTNEQFF	TGCAGCGAGCGGGGACAGACTAATGAGCAGTTCTTC
.	TRBV7-6	TRBD2	TRBJ2-2	CASSLWAGLAGTTGELFF	TGTGCCAGCAGCTTATGGGCTGGACTAGCGGGGACCACCGGGGAGCTGTTTTTT
.	TRBV20-1	.	TRBJ2-5	CSAREVHTGTQYF	TGCAGTGCTAGAGAGGTCCACACGGGGACCCAGTACTTC
.	TRBV19	.	TRBJ1-4	CASKAWKPDEKLFF	TGTGCCAGTAAAGCATGGAAACCGGATGAAAAACTGTTTTTT
few	TRBV9	.	TRBJ2-3	CASSVEGVGTDTQYF	TGTGCCAGCAGCGTAGAAGGGGTAGGGACAGATACGCAGTATTTT
.	TRBV2	.	TRBJ1-1	CASARGATEAFF	TGTGCCAGCGCTAGGGGCGCCACTGAAGCTTTCTTT
few	TRBV29-1	.	TRBJ1-1	CSVRQEGLVTEAFF	TGCAGCGTCCGTCAGGAAGGGTTGGTGACTGAAGCTTTCTTT
few	TRBV10-3	.	TRBJ2-7	CAISSGSSYEQYF	TGTGCCATCAGCTCTGGGAGCTCCTACGAGCAGTACTTC
few	TRBV9	.	TRBJ2-1	CATSGRDSPYNEQFF	TGTGCCACCAGTGGCAGGGACTCCCCCTACAATGAGCAGTTCTTC
.	TRBV7-9	.	TRBJ2-3	CASSLDGQGTQYF	TGTGCCAGCAGCTTAGATGGCCAGGGGACGCAGTATTTT
.	TRBV2	TRBD1	TRBJ1-6	CASSGAGTVGNSPPHF	TGTGCCAGCAGTGGAGCCGGGACAGTCGGTAATTCACCCCCCCACTTT
.	TRBV29-1	TRBD2	TRBJ2-5	CSSYGGGLAWQETQYF	TGCAGCAGTTACGGCGGGGGACTAGCATGGCAAGAGACCCAGTACTTC
.	TRBV19	TRBD1	TRBJ2-6	CASSAFPTGSSGANVLTF	TGTGCCAGTAGTGCCTTCCCGACAGGGAGCTCTGGGGCCAACGTCCTGACTTTC
few	TRBV14	TRBD1	TRBJ2-3	CASSQGWKGQGAVDTQYF	TGTGCCAGCAGCCAAGGGTGGAAGGGACAGGGGGCGGTAGATACGCAGTATTTT
.	TRBV7-8	TRBD2	TRBJ2-3	CASRQAGEVRGDTQYF	TGTGCCAGCAGACAAGCGGGAGAGGTGCGTGGAGATACGCAGTATTTT
.	TRBV5-1	TRBD2	TRBJ2-2	CASSLRGGGSNTGELFF	TGCGCCAGCAGCTTGAGGGGCGGGGGATCGAACACCGGGGAGCTGTTTTTT
.	TRBV9	.	TRBJ1-2	CASSVEGVGYTF	TGTGCCAGCAGCGTAGAGGGGGTCGGCTACACCTTC
few	TRBV12-3/TRBV12-4	.	TRBJ2-7	CASSPATTGYEQYF	TGTGCCAGCAGTCCCGCGACCACAGGGTACGAGCAGTACTTC
.	TRBV14	.	TRBJ1-1	CASSPYRDLNTEAFF	TGTGCCAGCAGCCCATACAGGGACCTGAACACTGAAGCTTTCTTT
.	TRBV20-1	TRBD1	TRBJ2-7	CSAPRQGPHYEQYF	TGCAGTGCACCTAGACAGGGTCCGCACTACGAGCAGTACTTC
.	TRBV25-1	TRBD1	TRBJ1-1	CASRQGWGEAFF	TGTGCCAGCAGACAGGGGTGGGGTGAAGCTTTCTTT
.	TRBV12-3/TRBV12-4	.	TRBJ2-7	CASSMDSHIPF	TGTGCCAGCAGCATGGACAGCCACATTCCTTTC